This T cell receptor beta chain was captured by sequencing in a study of blood T cell repertoires in COVID-19. On the study more broadly: Spain, Italy and the United States supplied samples that represented acute and convalescent COVID-19. Sources were T cells, B-cell-depleted T cells, or PBMCs; the material itself was cDNA or gDNA.

V shed 1 base and J 7 bases; nucleotides not matched to a gene: 4. The CDR3 runs to 14 residues. Per the germline V gene, CDR1 is SGHRS and CDR2 is YFSETQ. Seattle patients were enrolled while actively infected and followed longitudinally. This clone was counted once. As processed by the authors: Amplification of reference gene primers was used by the study to estimate nucleated cell counts. Clones were sequenced by immunoSEQ multiplex PCR, and TCRdb holds only the in-frame ones, with some missing. V, J and clone size are those of that table, while D and trimming were read from the DNA. There are 300,000 to 400,000 clones in the sample; approximately 88% occur only once, and 2.5% to 3.5% lies in the top ten.

The source of this sequence is a woman aged 25 to 39 with COVID-19, enrolled during active disease. Input material: peripheral blood. The chain uses TRBV5-1 and TRBJ2-1; TRBD1 matches at 8 bases. DNA of the CDR3: TGCGCCAGCAGCTTGTCAGGGACAGGTAATGAGCAGTTCTTC. Amino acid sequence: CASSLSGTGNEQFF.